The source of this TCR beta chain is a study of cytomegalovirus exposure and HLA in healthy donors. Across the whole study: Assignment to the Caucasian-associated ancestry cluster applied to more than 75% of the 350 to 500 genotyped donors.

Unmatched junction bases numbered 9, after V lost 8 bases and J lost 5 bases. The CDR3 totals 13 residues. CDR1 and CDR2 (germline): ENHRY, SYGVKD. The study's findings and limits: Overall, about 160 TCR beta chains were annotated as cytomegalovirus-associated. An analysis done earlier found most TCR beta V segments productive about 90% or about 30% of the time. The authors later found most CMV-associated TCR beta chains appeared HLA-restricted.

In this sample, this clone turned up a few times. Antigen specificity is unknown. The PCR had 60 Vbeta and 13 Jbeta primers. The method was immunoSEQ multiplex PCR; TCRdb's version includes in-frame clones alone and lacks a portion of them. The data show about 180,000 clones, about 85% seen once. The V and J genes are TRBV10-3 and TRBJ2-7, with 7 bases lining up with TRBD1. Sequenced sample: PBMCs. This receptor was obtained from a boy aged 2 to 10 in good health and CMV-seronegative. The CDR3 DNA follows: TGTGCCATCGGAGCCACAGGGGTGGACGAGCAGTACGTC. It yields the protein CAIGATGVDEQYV.